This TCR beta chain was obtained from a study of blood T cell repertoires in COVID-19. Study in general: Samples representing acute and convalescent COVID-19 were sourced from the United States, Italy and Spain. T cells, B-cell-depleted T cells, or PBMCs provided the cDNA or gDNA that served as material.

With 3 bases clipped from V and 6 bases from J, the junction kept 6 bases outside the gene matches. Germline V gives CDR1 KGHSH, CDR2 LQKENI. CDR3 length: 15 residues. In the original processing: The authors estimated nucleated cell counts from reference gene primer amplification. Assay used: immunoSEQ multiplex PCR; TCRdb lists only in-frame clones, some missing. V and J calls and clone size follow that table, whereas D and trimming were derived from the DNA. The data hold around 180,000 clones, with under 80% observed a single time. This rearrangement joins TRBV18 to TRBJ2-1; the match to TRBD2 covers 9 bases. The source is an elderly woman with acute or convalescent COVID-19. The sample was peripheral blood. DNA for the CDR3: TGTGCCAGCTCACCGCGGGGGGGGGAGCGCAATGAGCAGTTCTTC. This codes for CASSPRGGERNEQFF.